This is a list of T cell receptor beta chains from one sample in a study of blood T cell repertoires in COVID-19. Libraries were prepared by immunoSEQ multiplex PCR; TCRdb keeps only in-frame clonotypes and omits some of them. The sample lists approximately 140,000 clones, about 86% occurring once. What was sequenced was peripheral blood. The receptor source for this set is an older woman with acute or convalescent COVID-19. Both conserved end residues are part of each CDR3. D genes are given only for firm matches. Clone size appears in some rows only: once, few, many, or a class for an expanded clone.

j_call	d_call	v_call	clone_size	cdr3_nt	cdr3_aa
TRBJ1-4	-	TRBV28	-	TGTGCCAGCAGTTTACCAGGGGCTAATGAAAAACTGTTTTTT	CASSLPGANEKLFF
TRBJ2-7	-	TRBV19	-	TGTGCCAGTAGTTCCCAAGGCAGGACCTACGAGCAGTACTTC	CASSSQGRTYEQYF
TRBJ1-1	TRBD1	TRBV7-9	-	TGTGCCAGCAGCTTAGGACGGACAGGGTTCGCGGCTTTCTTT	CASSLGRTGFAAFF
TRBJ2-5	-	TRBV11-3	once	TGTGCCAGCAGCACCTGGGACATCCAAGAGACCCAGTACTTC	CASSTWDIQETQYF
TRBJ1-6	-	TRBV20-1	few	TGCAGTGCAGACTTTTCACCCCTCCACTTT	CSADFSPLHF
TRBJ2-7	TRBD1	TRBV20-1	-	TGCAGTGCTGACAGGGCCGGCGAGCAGTACTTC	CSADRAGEQYF
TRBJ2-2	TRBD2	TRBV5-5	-	TGTGCCAGCAGCCTGAGGACTAGCGGGGTAAACACCGGGGAGCTGTTTTTT	CASSLRTSGVNTGELFF
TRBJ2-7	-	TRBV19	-	TGTGCCAGTAGTAGGGCCGCCTCCTACGAGCAGTACTTC	CASSRAASYEQYF
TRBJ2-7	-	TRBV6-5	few	TGTGCCAGCAGTTACGGGAGATCTGACTCCTACGAGCAGTACTTC	CASSYGRSDSYEQYF
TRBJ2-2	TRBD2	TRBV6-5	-	TGTGCCAGCAGGCGGGGGGTTGGGGCCGGGGAGCTGTTTTTT	CASRRGVGAGELFF